This TCR beta chain comes out of a study of vaccination and CD4 T cells after COVID-19. As for the study in general: In the convalescent cohort, there were six males and four females, two of them Hispanic. Study-level results: Median SARS-CoV-2-reactive clonotypes rose from around 20 to 38, not significantly.

Treatment here: approximately nine-day PBMC culture with coronavirus spike peptide pools or control peptides (ViraFEST assay). On this clonotype itself: What it recognizes is unknown.

The Oncomine TCR Beta short-read assay generated sequence data from the DNA of cultured CD4+ T cells. TCRdb reanalysed the PCR reads using MiXCR and keeps one entry per CDR3 protein. The data contain several thousand distinct CDR3 sequences, around 56% of them seen just once; the ten biggest clones take up around a fifth. The length of the CDR3 is 13 residues. Trimming pared 5 bases from V and 6 bases from J, leaving 10 bases between. The germline V gene encodes CDR1 SGHTA and CDR2 FQGTGA. The TCR sequence derives from a human donor who had recovered from COVID-19. Sequenced material: CD4+ T cells from blood, cultured in vitro. The chain combines TRBV7-3 with TRBJ2-2, with D possibly being TRBD2 (5 bases). The CDR3 DNA sequence: TGTGCCAGCAGCCAAACTAGTTCCGGGGAGCTGTTTTTT. Translation: CASSQTSSGELFF. Together with reference TRBV7-3 and TRBJ2-2, the CDR3 gives the full variable domain: GAGVSQTPSNKVTEKGKYVELRCDPISGHTALYWYRQSLGQGPEFLIYFQGTGAADDSGLPNDRFFAVRPEGSVSTLKIQRTERGDSAVYLCASSQTSSGELFFGEGSRLTVL.